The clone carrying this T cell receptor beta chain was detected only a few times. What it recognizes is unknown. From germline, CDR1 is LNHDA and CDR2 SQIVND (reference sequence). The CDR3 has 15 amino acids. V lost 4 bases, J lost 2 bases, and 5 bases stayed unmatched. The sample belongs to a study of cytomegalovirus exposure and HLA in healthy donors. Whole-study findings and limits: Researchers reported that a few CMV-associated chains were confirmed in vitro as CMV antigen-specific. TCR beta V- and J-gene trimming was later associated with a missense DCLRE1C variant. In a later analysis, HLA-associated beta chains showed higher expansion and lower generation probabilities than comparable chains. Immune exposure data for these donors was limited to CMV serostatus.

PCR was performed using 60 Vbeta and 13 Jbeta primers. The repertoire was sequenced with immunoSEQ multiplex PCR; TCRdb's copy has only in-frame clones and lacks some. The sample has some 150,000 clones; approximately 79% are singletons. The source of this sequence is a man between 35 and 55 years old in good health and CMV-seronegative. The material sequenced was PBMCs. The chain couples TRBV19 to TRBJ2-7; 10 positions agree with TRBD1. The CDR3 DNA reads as TGTGCCAGTAGTAAAACCGGGACAGGGGCCTACGAGCAGTACTTC. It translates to CASSKTGTGAYEQYF.